The table lists the clone carrying this T cell receptor (beta chain) with a few counts. What it recognizes is unknown. TCRdb re-derived calls from the reads in MiXCR, one entry per CDR3 protein. The sample lists approximately 990,000 distinct CDR3 sequences; approximately 32% were seen once. The sample is drawn from a study of T cell repertoires in cytomegalovirus infection. In the study overall: Recently identified HLA-C-restricted and well-studied HLA-B-restricted CMV epitopes were used. Indications of both CMV infection and matching HLA type were provided by public TCR beta signatures. Whole-study findings and limits: Dominating the ex vivo response were TCR beta clonotypes that were CMV-specific and HLA-C-restricted.

V dropped 8 bases and J dropped 8 bases, with 22 bases sitting between them. This CDR3 spans 15 amino acids. Germline V gene sequence: CDR1 SGHTA, CDR2 FQGTGA. The sequences come from cultured CD8+ T cells from PBMCs, collected from culture after CMV antigen stimulation. V usage is TRBV7-3 and J usage is TRBJ1-3; D call uncertain. The source of this sequence is a human donor in good health (CMV status not recorded). Some clones in this sample may be carry-over from other donors' samples. CDR3 DNA: TGTGCCAGCGCGCAGGAGGGCGGTGGAGGGCACACCATATATTTT. Protein: CASAQEGGGGHTIYF. The complete variable domain, with remaining parts taken from reference TRBV7-3 and TRBJ1-3, reads GAGVSQTPSNKVTEKGKYVELRCDPISGHTALYWYRQSLGQGPEFLIYFQGTGAADDSGLPNDRFFAVRPEGSVSTLKIQRTERGDSAVYLCASAQEGGGGHTIYFGEGSWLTVV.